This T cell receptor beta chain stems from a study of T cells after yellow fever vaccination. This clonotype showed up many times. Its cognate antigen is unknown. Study-wide results and caveats: The bulk population could contribute abundant contaminating clonotypes to FACS-sorted repertoires.

This CDR3 contains 16 residues. V was pared by 0 bases and J by 8 bases, with 21 bases between. CDR1 is DFQATT, CDR2 SNEGSKA, per germline (reference sequence). In TCRdb, the 5' RACE reads were re-called with MiXCR into one record per CDR3 protein. The profile covers approximately 120,000 distinct CDR3 sequences, with around 7.4% appearing a single time and roughly 2.5% taken by the ten largest. The chain couples TRBV20-1 to TRBJ2-3; D assignment may be TRBD1 or TRBD2 (5 bases each). This TCR came from a man between 18 and 29 years old who received the YFV17D yellow fever vaccine. Here the sequenced sample was CD4+ T cells sorted from PBMCs, taken 10 days after the first yellow fever vaccination. This CDR3 reads CSARDPGQSLGRTQYF. The CDR3 DNA reads as TGCAGTGCTAGAGATCCGGGGCAGTCCCTGGGCCGTACGCAGTATTTT.